A single sample gave rise to the 28 T cell receptor beta chains below, sequenced in a study of T cells in localized non-small cell lung cancer. Profiled with immunoSEQ multiplex PCR; TCRdb holds only in-frame clones, not every one. The table has approximately 1,600 clones, roughly 29% seen once. The sequenced sample was normal lung tissue next to the tumor, obtained before any cancer treatment. The receptors were sampled from a man aged 40 to 75 with stage I lung adenocarcinoma.

The chain employs TRBV5-1 and TRBJ2-5, with 7 bases matching TRBD1. The CDR3 loop spans 14 amino acids. Trimming removed 4 bases from V and 2 bases from J; junction bases left unmatched: 5. Germline V gene data show CDR1 as SGHRS and CDR2 as YFSETQ. The CDR3: CASSQMTGQETQYF. The CDR3 DNA sequence: TGCGCCAGCAGCCAAATGACAGGGCAAGAGACCCAGTACTTC.

V gene TRBV15 combines with J gene TRBJ2-7; perhaps TRBD2 as D (5 bases). Trimming stripped 9 bases from V and 0 bases from J, with 15 bases between. Germline CDR1 is LNHNV and CDR2 is YYDKDF (reference sequence). CDR3 length: 14 amino acids. CDR3 sequence reads: CATAEAGASYEQYF. The CDR3 DNA reads as TGTGCCACGGCGGAGGCAGGTGCCTCCTACGAGCAGTACTTC.

DNA of the CDR3: TGTGCCAGCAGTGGGACAGGTTACACTGAAGCTTTCTTT. It is translated as CASSGTGYTEAFF. The genes are TRBV2 and TRBJ1-1, with 7 positions matching TRBD1. The length of the CDR3 is 13 residues. Germline V CDR1 and CDR2: SNHLY, FYNNEI. V shed 4 bases, J shed 3 bases, and the junction held 2 bases outside the gene matches.

This clone was observed a few times. V and J are TRBV11-3 and TRBJ2-1; no firm D call. The CDR3 is made up of 16 amino acids. V lost 1 base and J lost 5, with 15 bases in between. CDR1 and CDR2 from the germline V gene are SGHNT and YENEEA. The CDR3 DNA is TGTGCCAGCAGCTTAGGGCCCGTCGGAGTTGACAATGAGCAGTTCTTC. The encoded protein is CASSLGPVGVDNEQFF.

The J gene is TRBJ2-1, the V gene TRBV15; TRBD2 matches 12 bases. CDR3 length equals 16 residues. Germline V CDR1 and CDR2: LNHNV, YYDKDF (reference sequence). V shed 3 bases, J shed 0 bases, and the junction held 0 bases outside the gene matches. CDR3 region: CATSRTSGGSYNEQFF. In DNA, the CDR3 is TGTGCCACCAGCAGGACTAGCGGGGGCTCCTACAATGAGCAGTTCTTC. Based on the CDR3 plus reference TRBV15 and TRBJ2-1, the full variable domain is DAMVIQNPRYQVTQFGKPVTLSCSQTLNHNVMYWYQQKSSQAPKLLFHYYDKDFNNEADTPDNFQSRRPNTSFCFLDIRSPGLGDTAMYLCATSRTSGGSYNEQFFGPGTRLTVL.

This clone has a handful of counts. The J gene is TRBJ1-1, the V gene TRBV6-8, with D possibly matching TRBD1 (5 bases). Germline CDR1 and CDR2: MNHGY and SAAAGT. Trimming left V 0 bases short and J 1 base short, with 9 bases between. The CDR3 is made up of 15 amino acids. CDR3 loop: CASSYSKGANTEAFF. In DNA, the CDR3 is TGTGCCAGCAGTTACTCGAAAGGGGCGAACACTGAAGCTTTCTTT.

This chain links TRBV12-5 with TRBJ2-5; D perhaps matches TRBD2 (5 bases). V dropped 0 bases and J dropped 2 bases, with 19 bases sitting between them. CDR3 length: 18 amino acids. Germline lookup yields CDR1 LGHNT and CDR2 FRNRAP. The CDR3 loop is CASGLVAAHRFLQETQYF. The CDR3 bases are TGTGCTAGTGGTTTGGTAGCGGCACACAGATTCCTTCAAGAGACCCAGTACTTC.

The chain carries TRBV19 and TRBJ1-5; D ambiguous. This CDR3 is 13 amino acids long. In germline, CDR1 is LNHDA, CDR2 SQIVND (reference sequence). V lost 5 bases and J 1 base, leaving 6 bases between the germline ends. CDR3 nucleotides: TGTGCCAGTAGTTTCACGAGCAATCAGCCCCAGCATTTT. As protein: CASSFTSNQPQHF.

By sample share, this clone is medium-sized (0.01 to 0.1%). V is TRBV9 and J is TRBJ1-1, with 9 bases matching TRBD1. Germline CDR1 reads SGDLS; CDR2 reads YYNGEE. V shed 3 bases, J shed 4 bases, and the junction held 4 bases outside the gene matches. The CDR3 is 14 amino acids. The CDR3 loop is CASSAQTGGTEAFF. Here the CDR3 DNA reads TGTGCCAGCAGCGCTCAGACAGGGGGCACTGAAGCTTTCTTT.

This chain uses TRBV11-3 with TRBJ2-2; TRBD1 aligns across 10 bases. This CDR3 has 15 residues. Germline-derived CDR1 and CDR2 are SGHNT and YENEEA. V lost 4 bases to trimming and J lost 7 bases; unmatched junction nucleotides: 6. Here the CDR3 reads CASSSRQGAGGELFF. The DNA of the CDR3 is TGTGCCAGCAGCTCCAGACAGGGGGCCGGCGGGGAGCTGTTTTTT.

The chain links TRBV29-1 to TRBJ2-7, with TRBD1 matching over 12 bases. The CDR3 loop spans 14 amino acids. The germline V gene encodes CDR1 SQVTM and CDR2 ANQGSEA. Trimming took 5 bases from V and 5 from J; bases not matched to a gene: 7. The CDR3 bases are TGCAGCGTTAAACCGGGACAGGGGGCTAACGAGCAGTACTTC. It yields the protein CSVKPGQGANEQYF.

This clone was detected only a few times. This chain joins TRBV11-3 and TRBJ2-7; D is unclear. The CDR3 covers 15 residues. Trimming stripped 2 bases from V and 3 bases from J, with 14 bases between. Looked up from germline, CDR1 is SGHNT and CDR2 is YENEEA. CDR3 DNA: TGTGCCAGCAGCTTAAGTAGAGCAACCAACTACGAGCAGTACTTC. This encodes CASSLSRATNYEQYF.

With regard to this clone: This sample includes further DNA sequences coding for the same CDR3. The V gene is TRBV29-1, the J gene TRBJ2-7; 9 bases align to TRBD1. CDR1 is SQVTM, CDR2 ANQGSEA, per germline. Unmatched junction bases numbered 6, after V lost 5 bases and J lost 4 bases. The CDR3 spans 13 residues. This CDR3 reads CSVPGQGAYEQYF. In nucleotides, the CDR3 is TGCAGCGTTCCGGGACAGGGAGCGTACGAGCAGTACTTC.

By share, this clone counts as medium-sized. The chain is built from TRBV6-1 and TRBJ2-3; 9 bases match TRBD1. V trimming: 1 base; J trimming: 4 bases; junction bases outside the gene matches: 0. The CDR3 sequence is 14 residues long. Germline V lookup: CDR1 MNHNS, CDR2 SASEGT. CDR3 region: CASSEGQGADTQYF. The CDR3 DNA follows: TGTGCCAGCAGTGAAGGACAGGGGGCAGATACGCAGTATTTT.

This chain connects TRBV19 to TRBJ1-2; 7 bases align to TRBD1. The V gene's germline CDR1 is LNHDA and CDR2 SQIVND (reference sequence). This CDR3 contains 13 residues. The trim removed 4 bases at V and 4 bases at J, leaving 3 bases unmatched. The CDR3 spells CASSTGQIYGYTF. CDR3 in DNA: TGTGCCAGTAGTACGGGACAGATCTATGGCTACACCTTC. The full variable domain, with the rest looked up from reference TRBV19 and TRBJ1-2, is DGGITQSPKYLFRKEGQNVTLSCEQNLNHDAMYWYRQDPGQGLRLIYYSQIVNDFQKGDIAEGYSVSREKKESFPLTVTSAQKNPTAFYLCASSTGQIYGYTFGSGTRLTVV.

This clone came up once. The rearrangement links TRBV30 to TRBJ1-3; 9 bases agree with TRBD1. The CDR3 has 13 amino acids. Germline V CDR1 and CDR2: GTSNPN, SVGIG (reference sequence). V shed 6 bases, J shed 2 bases, and the junction held 2 bases outside the gene matches. The chain's CDR3 is CACRQGAGNTIYF. The CDR3 DNA sequence: TGTGCCTGTCGACAGGGGGCTGGAAACACCATATATTTT.

This clone has more than one count but fewer than ten. The DNA of the CDR3 is TGTGCCATCAGTGAGGGGAGCGGGAGCACAGATACGCAGTATTTT. It encodes CAISEGSGSTDTQYF. This chain links TRBV10-3 with TRBJ2-3; perhaps TRBD2 as D (6 bases). Germline CDR1 reads ENHRY; CDR2 reads SYGVKD. V gave up 2 bases and J gave up 0 bases, with 9 bases separating them. The CDR3 contains 15 residues.

This clone was picked up a small number of times. CDR3 amino acids: CATSREGDRGNSGNTIYF. Here the CDR3 DNA reads TGTGCCACCAGCAGAGAAGGGGACAGGGGAAACTCTGGAAACACCATATATTTT. The gene calls are TRBV15 and TRBJ1-3; 10 bases align to TRBD1. Germline assignment: CDR1 LNHNV and CDR2 YYDKDF (reference sequence). With V trimmed by 0 bases and J by 0 bases, 5 bases remained unmatched. The CDR3 is made up of 18 amino acids.

The genes are TRBV19 and TRBJ2-7, with TRBD2 matching 10 bases. Germline CDR1 is LNHDA and CDR2 is SQIVND (reference sequence). V lost 7 bases and J lost 4; bases outside the gene matches: 7. This CDR3 is built from 14 residues. CDR3 protein: CASKSGRAPYEQYF. For the CDR3, the DNA is TGTGCCAGTAAGAGCGGGAGGGCCCCTTACGAGCAGTACTTC.

The chain recombines TRBV10-3 with TRBJ2-7; 9 positions agree with TRBD1. This CDR3 contains 15 residues. After removal of 2 bases from V and 5 bases from J, the junction contained 7 bases not matched to a gene. Germline CDR1 ENHRY, CDR2 SYGVKD. The chain's CDR3 is CAISEEGQGRNEQYF. The CDR3 bases are TGTGCCATCAGTGAGGAGGGACAGGGTCGGAACGAGCAGTACTTC.

This chain joins TRBV28 and TRBJ1-2, with TRBD1 identical over 9 bases. Looked up from germline, CDR1 is MDHEN and CDR2 is SYDVKM. The CDR3 is 13 amino acids. The J segment lost 7 bases and the V segment lost 9 bases, leaving 9 bases of the junction unmatched. The CDR3: CASSTGGGPGYTF. CDR3 nucleotides: TGTGCCAGTTCAACAGGGGGCGGTCCTGGCTACACCTTC.

The chain recombines TRBV29-1 with TRBJ2-7; maybe TRBD1 (6 bases). V lost 3 bases to trimming and J lost 4 bases, with 10 bases between them. This CDR3 spans 12 amino acids. CDR1 is SQVTM and CDR2 is ANQGSEA in the germline V gene. The CDR3 coding sequence is TGCAGCGTTGATTCCCAGGGGTACGAGCAGTACTTC. This codes for CSVDSQGYEQYF.

This clone was seen a handful of times. The rearrangement links TRBV9 to TRBJ1-1, with D unresolved. V lost 4 bases to trimming and J lost 6 bases, with 13 bases between them. The germline CDR1 and CDR2 sequences are SGDLS and YYNGEE. This CDR3 comprises 13 residues. For the CDR3, the DNA is TGTGCCAGCAGCAACAAACCAATGGCTGAAGCTTTCTTT. Protein sequence: CASSNKPMAEAFF.

This clone was picked up one time. The CDR3 coding sequence is TGTGCCTGGAGTGTACCTTACTCCGATGGTGGCTACACCTTC. This translates into CAWSVPYSDGGYTF. This rearrangement joins TRBV30 to TRBJ1-2; D unclear. Germline loops: CDR1 GTSNPN, CDR2 SVGIG (reference sequence). There are 14 residues in the CDR3. Trimming left V 0 bases short and J 7 bases short, with 15 bases between.

Relative to its sample, this clone is medium-sized. The chain is built from TRBV6-8 and TRBJ2-3; the match to TRBD2 covers 12 bases. Per the germline V gene, CDR1 is MNHGY and CDR2 is SAAAGT. The CDR3 covers 15 residues. With V trimmed by 5 bases and J by 2 bases, 2 bases remained unmatched. The CDR3, as DNA: TGTGCCAGCAGTGGACTAGCGGGACACACAGATACGCAGTATTTT. This sequence encodes CASSGLAGHTDTQYF.

The CDR3, as DNA: TGTGCCAGCAGCTCCGGACAGGGGGCTTTTGAAAAACTGTTTTTT. This translates into CASSSGQGAFEKLFF. V gene TRBV11-3 combines with J gene TRBJ1-4; TRBD1 aligns across 11 bases. CDR1 is SGHNT and CDR2 is YENEEA in the germline V gene. The CDR3 is 15 residues long. V lost 4 bases, J lost 7 bases, and 5 bases stayed unmatched.

This clone rates as medium-sized. The chain has TRBV6-8 and TRBJ1-1, with 7 bases identical to TRBD1. In germline, CDR1 is MNHGY, CDR2 SAAAGT. The CDR3 contains 15 residues. V shed 6 bases and J 1 base; nucleotides not matched to a gene: 8. The DNA for the CDR3 is TGTGCCAGCAGGACCGGGACAGACACGAACACTGAAGCTTTCTTT. Protein sequence: CASRTGTDTNTEAFF.

This clone appeared a few times. The chain joins TRBV15 to TRBJ1-4, with 7 bases matching TRBD1. V shed 8 bases, J shed 8 bases, and the junction held 14 bases outside the gene matches. Germline loops: CDR1 LNHNV, CDR2 YYDKDF (reference sequence). CDR3 length: 15 amino acids. CDR3 residues: CATVGRDSGEEKLFF. In DNA, the CDR3 is TGTGCCACCGTAGGTAGGGACAGTGGTGAAGAAAAACTGTTTTTT.